This TCR beta chain was retrieved from a study of post-analysis software for immune sequencing data. Unique-molecular-identifier-tagged TCR beta cDNA libraries were used. A single record per CDR3 protein comes from TCRdb applying MiXCR to the PCR reads. This sample yields about 820,000 distinct CDR3 sequences, of which approximately 53% are seen a single time; over 4% belongs to the top ten. Regarding the study as a whole: The study found TRBV5-6, TRBV5-1 and TRBV20-1 among about five TRBV segments more frequent in patients than controls.

The V end was cut by 7 bases, the J end by 2 bases, with 21 bases between. Germline V gene sequence: CDR1 MNHNY, CDR2 SVGAGI (reference sequence). This CDR3 has 16 amino acids. A remark on this clonotype: Its antigen is unknown.

This receptor was obtained from a girl aged 5 to 17 with multiple sclerosis. The chain couples TRBV6-6 to TRBJ2-7; no clear D gene. The sample taken for sequencing was blood. The CDR3 reads CASTDTTMDGTYEQYF. Here the CDR3 DNA reads TGTGCCAGCACCGACACCACAATGGACGGAACCTACGAGCAGTACTTC.